The entry below gives a single T cell receptor beta chain sequence along with its context. In this sample, this clonotype turned up many times. Its specific antigen is unknown. The sample holds no much larger clone one base away, and base qualities are not on file. The iRepertoire nested amplicon-rescue multiplex PCR (arm-PCR) platform was used to amplify TCR alpha and beta CDR3 regions from RNA. The input for one-step reverse transcription and amplification was roughly 100-450 ng of either tissue mRNA or PBMC total RNA. Following bead purification, Illumina adapters were added by a secondary multiplex PCR, and the libraries were gel-purified between 200 and 400 bp. Libraries carried internal 6-nucleotide barcodes used for demultiplexing. The libraries were sequenced on an Illumina MiSeq using 2x220 or 2x250 nucleotide paired-end reads. The study's processing was this. FLASH 1.2.11 was used to merge paired reads, and BWA-MEM then aligned the reads to the GRCh37 human genome before TRA and TRB reads were extracted. An IMGT-derived reference of cassette sequences and CDR3 motifs, with pseudogenes included, was used for V and J assignment. Reads were translated in three frames, and productive CDR3s were defined by a C…FGXG motif without stop codons. Clonotypes were defined as unique combinations of V-J cassette pair and CDR3 amino acid sequence. Filtering of reads was based on Hamming distance, with the threshold set by the sequence error rate of each sample in mapped regions. In-frame beta chains were kept once TCRdb had trimmed the public reads at Q25 with fastp and called clones with MiXCR. Rows with a matching CDR3 protein are joined into one entry that keeps the most common DNA and genes. Clone size and V and J calls follow TCRdb, not the original study. Counted in this sample were around 100,000 distinct CDR3 sequences; less than 30% of them appeared once. The ten largest account for around 40% of the sample.

This specimen comes from a study of glioma-infiltrating T cells listed by TCRdb under 2016. General notes on the study: Glioma tissue, non-neoplastic brain tissue and matched peripheral blood mononuclear cells were used as sources from which TCR alpha- and beta-chain repertoires were sequenced. To gauge divergence between tissue and blood T-cell populations, every tissue-infiltrating repertoire was compared against the peripheral blood repertoire from the same patient. Three low-grade glioma patients, several primary glioblastoma patients and three non-glioma patients contributing non-neoplastic brain tissue were included in the paired cohort. Study-level results and caveats: Very few CDR3 sequences were shared between tissue and blood, attributed to high CDR3 diversity and limited sampling. Group comparisons were based on small numbers of patients: three non-neoplastic, three low-grade glioma and roughly 8 glioblastoma patients. VJ-independent divergence between tissue and blood was lower than expected in non-neoplastic patients but higher than expected in all gliomas, particularly low-grade gliomas.

From the cysteine through the phenylalanine, the CDR3 covers 14 amino acids. Of all the DNA, just the CDR3 is kept, 42 bases in frame from base 1. Trimming at the junction amounts to 2 bases on V and 1 base on J, and the germline ends lie 8 bases apart. The germline V gene (reference sequence) specifies LGHDT as CDR1 and YNNKEL as CDR2. The TCR originated in a human donor with low-grade glioma or glioblastoma, undergoing nonglioma brain surgery, or in good health (not recorded which). Sequenced material: glioma tissue, nonneoplastic brain tissue, or PBMCs (not recorded which). Here the chain combines TRBV3-1 and TRBJ1-1; no D gene call is confident. The DNA sequence follows: TGTGCCAGCAGCCAAAGTGGTGAGAACACTGAAGCTTTCTTT. It codes for CASSQSGENTEAFF.